Listed below are T cell receptor beta chains from one sample, sequenced in a study of cytomegalovirus exposure and HLA in healthy donors. Generated by immunoSEQ multiplex PCR, the TCRdb table keeps only in-frame clones and is missing some. The table includes 200,000 to 250,000 clones, approximately 81% detected once. Sequenced sample: PBMCs. Source of these receptors: a human donor in good health. The CDR3 runs from the conserved cysteine through the conserved F or W. The order of the fields is D gene, V gene, J gene, clone size, CDR3 DNA, CDR3 protein. D genes are given only for firm matches. Clone size is stated in some rows and not others, as once, few, many or a class when expanded.

d_gene: NA
v_gene: TRBV5-1
j_gene: TRBJ1-3
abundance: NA
CDR3nt: TGCGCCAGCAGCTTGAAACCGGAGACAGCCTTATACTCTGGAAACACCATATATTTT
CDR3aa: CASSLKPETALYSGNTIYF

d_gene: TRBD1
v_gene: TRBV7-2
j_gene: TRBJ1-5
abundance: NA
CDR3nt: TGTGCCAGCAGCAGGGGACAGGCCCCAAGCAATCAGCCCCAGCATTTT
CDR3aa: CASSRGQAPSNQPQHF

d_gene: NA
v_gene: TRBV1
j_gene: TRBJ1-3
abundance: NA
CDR3nt: TGCACCAGCAGCCAAGGGGGCGTCAGGGAAGACTCTGGAAACACCATATATTTT
CDR3aa: CTSSQGGVREDSGNTIYF

d_gene: NA
v_gene: TRBV19
j_gene: TRBJ2-3
abundance: NA
CDR3nt: TGTGCCAGTAGGACAGGTCTGACAGATACGCAGTATTTT
CDR3aa: CASRTGLTDTQYF

d_gene: NA
v_gene: TRBV5-1
j_gene: TRBJ1-1
abundance: few
CDR3nt: TGCGCCAGCAGCTTAAACCGGGTTATGAACACTGAAGCTTTCTTT
CDR3aa: CASSLNRVMNTEAFF

d_gene: TRBD2
v_gene: TRBV29-1
j_gene: TRBJ2-3
abundance: NA
CDR3nt: TGCAGCGTACTTAACCTCGGACTAGCGGGAGGGCCTTCAGATACGCAGTATTTT
CDR3aa: CSVLNLGLAGGPSDTQYF

d_gene: TRBD2
v_gene: TRBV12-5
j_gene: TRBJ2-1
abundance: NA
CDR3nt: TGTGCTAGTGCTCCCGGGACTAGCGGAGAGAATGAGCAGTTCTTC
CDR3aa: CASAPGTSGENEQFF

d_gene: TRBD2
v_gene: TRBV5-1
j_gene: TRBJ2-3
abundance: NA
CDR3nt: TGCGCCAGCAGCTTGTTTCCGGGAGGGGGCACAGATACGCAGTATTTT
CDR3aa: CASSLFPGGGTDTQYF

d_gene: TRBD1
v_gene: TRBV29-1
j_gene: TRBJ2-1
abundance: NA
CDR3nt: TGCAGCGTCGACAGGGTAACTGAGCAGTTCTTC
CDR3aa: CSVDRVTEQFF

d_gene: TRBD2
v_gene: TRBV9
j_gene: TRBJ2-5
abundance: NA
CDR3nt: TGTGCCAGCAGCGTAAGACTAGCGGGAGCGGGTGAGACCCAGTACTTC
CDR3aa: CASSVRLAGAGETQYF

d_gene: TRBD1
v_gene: TRBV5-5
j_gene: TRBJ2-7
abundance: once
CDR3nt: TGTGCCAGCAGCTCCGGGACAGTTTCCTACGAGCAGTACTTC
CDR3aa: CASSSGTVSYEQYF

d_gene: TRBD1
v_gene: TRBV7-8
j_gene: TRBJ2-1
abundance: NA
CDR3nt: TGTGCCAGCAGACCCGGGACAGGGGTAAATGAGCAGTTCTTC
CDR3aa: CASRPGTGVNEQFF

d_gene: NA
v_gene: TRBV7-2
j_gene: TRBJ1-1
abundance: NA
CDR3nt: TGTGCCAGCAGCTTAGAGGGGGGGCGCATTGCTTTCTTT
CDR3aa: CASSLEGGRIAFF

d_gene: NA
v_gene: TRBV6-5
j_gene: TRBJ1-1
abundance: NA
CDR3nt: TGTGCCAGCAGACCAGGGATGAACACTGAAGCTTTCTTT
CDR3aa: CASRPGMNTEAFF

d_gene: TRBD2
v_gene: TRBV30
j_gene: TRBJ2-1
abundance: NA
CDR3nt: TGTGCCTGGAGTGGACTAGCGGGAGGGGGCCCCTACAATGAGCAGTTCTTC
CDR3aa: CAWSGLAGGGPYNEQFF

d_gene: NA
v_gene: TRBV5-8
j_gene: TRBJ2-1
abundance: NA
CDR3nt: TGTGCCAGCGGGGACATCAAAGGCAATGAGCAGTTCTTC
CDR3aa: CASGDIKGNEQFF

d_gene: NA
v_gene: TRBV4-3
j_gene: TRBJ1-2
abundance: NA
CDR3nt: TGCGCCAGCAGCCAAGATCTGGGGGCGGTCGGCTACACCTTC
CDR3aa: CASSQDLGAVGYTF

d_gene: NA
v_gene: TRBV19
j_gene: TRBJ1-1
abundance: NA
CDR3nt: TGTGCCAGTAGTATCCGGGAAAACACTGAAGCTTTCTTT
CDR3aa: CASSIRENTEAFF

d_gene: NA
v_gene: TRBV28
j_gene: TRBJ1-4
abundance: once
CDR3nt: TGTGCCAGCAGTTTAATGGGGAGCCAAAATGAAAAACTGTTTTTT
CDR3aa: CASSLMGSQNEKLFF